Listed below are T cell receptor beta chains from one sample, sequenced in a study of cytomegalovirus exposure and HLA in healthy donors. Produced via immunoSEQ multiplex PCR; TCRdb's table is partial and in-frame only. The sample contains 150,000 or so clones, approximately 73% of which appear only once. What was sequenced was PBMCs. These receptors were taken from a woman in her late teens or twenties in good health and CMV-seronegative. Each CDR3 is given with its conserved first and last residue. The order of the fields is J gene, D gene, V gene, clone size, CDR3 DNA, CDR3 protein. The D gene is left open where the match is weak. A row's size may be missing; if present it is once, few, many or a size class.

>TRBJ2-1|NA|TRBV27|NA
TGTGCCAGCAGTTTCCCAAACAATGAGCAGTTCTTC
CASSFPNNEQFF
>TRBJ2-3|TRBD2|TRBV4-3|NA
TGCGCGGGAGGGGTGGCGGATACGCAGTATTTT
CAGGVADTQYF
>TRBJ2-3|TRBD2|TRBV9|NA
TGTGCCAGCAGCGGGATGGGGACTAGCGGCACAGATACGCAGTATTTT
CASSGMGTSGTDTQYF
>TRBJ1-4|NA|TRBV9|NA
TGTGCCAGCAGCAGAAATACCCAGGTCCCGGGGGAAAAACTGTTTTTT
CASSRNTQVPGEKLFF
>TRBJ2-7|TRBD2|TRBV10-3|NA
TGTGCCATCAGTGGGGGGACTAGCCAGGACTCGCTCTACGAGCAGTACTTC
CAISGGTSQDSLYEQYF
>TRBJ1-6|TRBD1|TRBV11-2|NA
TGTGCCAGCAGAACAATCAGGGGGCGAGTTTCACCCCTCCACTTT
CASRTIRGRVSPLHF
>TRBJ2-7|TRBD2|TRBV5-4|NA
TGTGCCAGCAGCTTGTCAGCGGGGGGGCCTGGTGAGCAGTACTTC
CASSLSAGGPGEQYF
>TRBJ1-1|NA|TRBV6-5|NA
TGTGCCAGCAGGCGGGGGAACATGAACACTGAAGCTTTCTTT
CASRRGNMNTEAFF
>TRBJ1-1|NA|TRBV6-5|NA
TGTGCCAGCAGATTAAACAGGGAAGGCTTAACTGAAGCTTTCTTT
CASRLNREGLTEAFF
>TRBJ2-1|TRBD2|TRBV5-1|few
TGCGCCAGCGGACTCGGGACTAGCGGTCTTGTTGAGCAGTTCTTC
CASGLGTSGLVEQFF
>TRBJ2-4|NA|TRBV12-5|NA
TGTGCTAGTGGTTTGGTATCCGGGGGGCAGGGTATCAAAAACATTCAGTACTTC
CASGLVSGGQGIKNIQYF
>TRBJ1-3|TRBD1|TRBV15|NA
TGTGCCCCTCCGCCCAGGGGGCCTGTTGGAAACACCATATATTTT
CAPPPRGPVGNTIYF
>TRBJ1-2|NA|TRBV13|NA
TGTGCCAGCAGCTTAACAGTAAACTATGGCTACACCTTC
CASSLTVNYGYTF
>TRBJ1-5|TRBD1|TRBV29-1|few
TGCAGCGTGGCAACAGGGGGCGGACAGCCCCAGCATTTT
CSVATGGGQPQHF
>TRBJ1-1|NA|TRBV4-1|few
TGCGCCAGCAGCCAAACAGGAGAACGGAACACTGAAGCTTTCTTT
CASSQTGERNTEAFF
>TRBJ2-6|NA|TRBV11-2|NA
TGTGCCAGCAGCGTATGGGCTACACGTCACTCTGGGGCCAACGTCCTGACTTTC
CASSVWATRHSGANVLTF
>TRBJ1-4|NA|TRBV10-1|NA
TGCGCCAGCAGTGTCCAGGGATCAAATGAAAAACTGTTTTTT
CASSVQGSNEKLFF
>TRBJ1-6|TRBD1|TRBV28|NA
TGTGCCAGCAGTTTCAACAGGGGTGGATCACCCCTCCACTTT
CASSFNRGGSPLHF
>TRBJ1-1|NA|TRBV27|NA
TGTGCCAGCAGTTCGAAGCGGGACGCCGGCGAGGCTTTCTTT
CASSSKRDAGEAFF
>TRBJ1-6|NA|TRBV6-5|NA
TGTGCCAGCAGTGCAGGGGTGCGGATTTCACCCCTCCACTTT
CASSAGVRISPLHF
>TRBJ1-1|TRBD1|TRBV19|NA
TGTGCCAGTAGTACCCAGGGGGCTGGAACTGAAGCTTTCTTT
CASSTQGAGTEAFF
>TRBJ1-1|TRBD1|TRBV7-7|NA
TGTGCTAGCAGCTTAGAGGACAGGGGGGACACTGAAGCTTTCTTT
CASSLEDRGDTEAFF
>TRBJ2-4|TRBD2|TRBV19|NA
TGTGCCAGTAGTATTACGGGAGGGGTTGTCCAAAACATTCAGTACTTC
CASSITGGVVQNIQYF
>TRBJ1-1|NA|TRBV11-3|NA
TGTGCCAGCAGCTTAAATCCAGGGACTGAAGCTTTCTTT
CASSLNPGTEAFF
>TRBJ1-1|TRBD1|TRBV5-6|NA
TGTGCCAGCAGCGTGGGACAGGGAACGAACACTGAAGCTTTCTTT
CASSVGQGTNTEAFF
>TRBJ1-1|NA|TRBV27|NA
TGTGCCAGCAGTTCAGTCACTGAAGCTTTCTTT
CASSSVTEAFF
>TRBJ2-1|TRBD2|TRBV25-1|NA
TGTGCCAGCAGCGCCTCGGGCGGGAGTTACAATGAGCAGTTCTTC
CASSASGGSYNEQFF
>TRBJ1-2|NA|TRBV4-3|NA
TGCGCCAGCAGCCAGGACAAAAACTATGGCTACACCTTC
CASSQDKNYGYTF
>TRBJ2-1|TRBD2|TRBV6-5|NA
TGTGCCAGCAGTTTAGCGGGAGGGCCCTACAATGAGCAGTTCTTC
CASSLAGGPYNEQFF
>TRBJ2-4|NA|TRBV21-1|NA
TGTGCCAGCAGCAAAGGGCTAGCGCCCCGGTCGGGTCAGGCCAAAAACATTCAGTACTTC
CASSKGLAPRSGQAKNIQYF
>TRBJ1-1|NA|TRBV4-1|NA
TGCGCCAGCAGCCTATTAGGGGGTGAAGCTTTCTTT
CASSLLGGEAFF
>TRBJ1-1|TRBD1|TRBV28|NA
TGTGCCAGCAGTAGGGGAGACAGGGGGCGTCGGACTGAAGCTTTCTTT
CASSRGDRGRRTEAFF
>TRBJ1-2|NA|TRBV19|NA
TGTGCCAGTAACCGGGACACCAACTATGGCTACACCTTC
CASNRDTNYGYTF